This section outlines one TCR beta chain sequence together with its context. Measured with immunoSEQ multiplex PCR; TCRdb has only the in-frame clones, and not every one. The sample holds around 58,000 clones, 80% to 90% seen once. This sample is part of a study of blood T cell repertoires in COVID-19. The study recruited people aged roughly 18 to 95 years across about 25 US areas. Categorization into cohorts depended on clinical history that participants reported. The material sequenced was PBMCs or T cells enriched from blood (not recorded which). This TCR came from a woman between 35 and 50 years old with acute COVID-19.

The CDR3 DNA reads as TGTGCCAGCAGTGAACCCCCCGTTGGCAGTCTCTACAATGAGCAGTTCTTC. Translating gives CASSEPPVGSLYNEQFF. The chain uses TRBV25-1 and TRBJ2-1; no firm D call. The CDR3 is 17 residues long. Germline V gene data show CDR1 as MGHDK and CDR2 as SYGVNS. Trimming pared 2 bases from V and 3 bases from J, leaving 17 bases between.